This TCR beta chain appears in the sequencing data of a study of PD-L1 blockade in urothelial cancer. Study in general: Blood was evaluated 3 weeks (second dose) and 6 weeks after therapy began. Blood-derived samples held a median approximately 140,000 T cells.

This clone was seen a few times. Time point described: pretreatment peripheral blood. Patient sample counts ranged from 1 to 8, pretreatment and on-treatment. Data came from immunoSEQ multiplex PCR; TCRdb stores just in-frame clones and leaves some out. The data hold 35,000 to 40,000 clones, with roughly four fifths observed a single time. The CDR3 extends over 14 amino acids. V dropped 4 bases and J dropped 6 bases, with 15 bases sitting between them. Germline assignment: CDR1 SGHDT and CDR2 YYEEEE. The chain links TRBV5-6 to TRBJ2-3, with D possibly matching TRBD2 (5 bases). The receptor was isolated from a man in his 60s with urothelial cancer. The sequences come from PBMCs, collected around atezolizumab (anti-PD-L1) treatment. In DNA, the CDR3 is TGTGCCAGCAGCGGGAGTGACCGGAGTGATACGCAGTATTTT. Translation gives CASSGSDRSDTQYF.